The entry below gives a single T cell receptor (beta chain) sequence along with its context. Its antigen is as yet unknown. This entry comes from a study of cytomegalovirus exposure and HLA in healthy donors. The study ran its PCR with 60 Vbeta and 13 Jbeta primers. Here immunoSEQ multiplex PCR was the method, and the copy in TCRdb shows in-frame clones only, minus some. This table has 150,000 to 180,000 clones, roughly 72% appearing once. Regarding the study as a whole: Researchers catalogued about 150 TCR beta chains as cytomegalovirus-associated. Cytomegalovirus status was reportedly diagnosed by the classifier with high sensitivity and specificity.

The CDR3 has 15 residues. CDR1 is SEHNR and CDR2 is FQNEAQ in the germline V gene (reference sequence). With V trimmed by 5 bases and J by 3 bases, 7 bases remained unmatched. The sample comprised PBMCs. This receptor was taken from a young man in good health and CMV-seronegative. This chain links TRBV7-9 with TRBJ1-2; 9 bases fit TRBD1. The CDR3 protein is CASSPSGTGHYGYTF. In DNA form, the CDR3 reads TGTGCCAGCAGCCCTAGTGGGACAGGGCACTATGGCTACACCTTC.